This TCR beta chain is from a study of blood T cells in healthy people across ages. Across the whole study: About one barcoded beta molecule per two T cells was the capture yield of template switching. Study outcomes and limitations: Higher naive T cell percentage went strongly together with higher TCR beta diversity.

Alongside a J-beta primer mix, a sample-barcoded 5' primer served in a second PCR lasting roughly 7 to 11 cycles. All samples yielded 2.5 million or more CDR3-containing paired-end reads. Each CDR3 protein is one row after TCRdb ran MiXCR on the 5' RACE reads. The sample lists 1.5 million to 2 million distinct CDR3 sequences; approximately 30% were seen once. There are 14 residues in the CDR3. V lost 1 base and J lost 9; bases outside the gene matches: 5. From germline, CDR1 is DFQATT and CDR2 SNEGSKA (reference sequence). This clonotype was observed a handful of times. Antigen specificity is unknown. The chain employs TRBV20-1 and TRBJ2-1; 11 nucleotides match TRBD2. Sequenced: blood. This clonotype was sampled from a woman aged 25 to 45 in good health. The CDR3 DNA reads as TGCAGTGCTAGAGCCTTAGGGACTAGCGGTGAGCAGTTCTTC. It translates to CSARALGTSGEQFF.